Shown below are 13 T cell receptor beta chains from a single sample sequenced in a study of cytomegalovirus exposure and HLA in healthy donors. It was with 60 Vbeta and 13 Jbeta primers that the PCR ran. Measured with immunoSEQ multiplex PCR; TCRdb has only the in-frame clones, and not every one. The data hold 100,000 or so clones, with about 70% observed a single time. The sequenced material came from PBMCs. Source of these receptors: a woman aged 40-49 years in good health and CMV-seropositive.

The V call is TRBV7-8, the J call TRBJ2-3, with 8 bases identical to TRBD2. Germline CDR1 and CDR2: SGHVS and FQNEAQ. The CDR3 sequence is 17 residues long. Unmatched junction bases numbered 12, after V lost 2 bases and J lost 5 bases. As DNA, the CDR3 is TGTGCCAGCAGCTTAAGATTCGGGGGGGCCGGTGGAGATACGCAGTATTTT. Its protein is CASSLRFGGAGGDTQYF.

This clone came up once. The chain uses TRBV6-5 and TRBJ1-1; D may be TRBD1 (6 bases). The CDR3 totals 15 residues. Germline CDR1 is MNHEY and CDR2 is SVGAGI. Trimming pared 5 bases from V and 0 bases from J, leaving 13 bases between. CDR3 in amino acids: CASSIDRSMNTEAFF. CDR3 bases: TGTGCCAGCAGTATCGACAGGTCCATGAACACTGAAGCTTTCTTT.

The count of this clone is one. The chain recombines TRBV19 with TRBJ2-7; 8 bases line up with TRBD1. CDR1 LNHDA and CDR2 SQIVND come from the germline V gene (reference sequence). Trimming cost V 7 bases and J 7 bases; bases outside gene matches: 9. The CDR3 is 13 amino acids. The CDR3 loop reads CASMGQVFGEQYF. Written as DNA, the CDR3 is TGTGCCAGTATGGGACAGGTATTCGGAGAGCAGTACTTC.

In its sample, this clone was seen a few times. The gene calls are TRBV5-1 and TRBJ1-4; D is unclear. This CDR3 is 14 amino acids long. The germline CDR1 and CDR2 sequences are SGHRS and YFSETQ. V was pared by 3 bases and J by 0 bases, with 6 bases between. The CDR3 loop is CASSSLATNEKLFF. Written as DNA, the CDR3 is TGCGCCAGCAGCTCTCTAGCAACTAATGAAAAACTGTTTTTT.

V gene TRBV18 combines with J gene TRBJ1-6; TRBD1 agrees at 8 bases. This CDR3 has 15 amino acids. Germline trimming cut 3 bases from V and 5 bases from J; bases unmatched to any gene: 3. The germline V gene encodes CDR1 KGHSH and CDR2 LQKENI. CDR3 protein: CASSPTTGDNSPLHF. DNA of the CDR3: TGTGCCAGCTCACCCACGACAGGGGATAATTCACCCCTCCACTTT.

CDR3 coding DNA: TGTGCCAGCAGAAAGACATCCTCTGGAAACACCATATATTTT. Its protein is CASRKTSSGNTIYF. This chain joins TRBV6-5 and TRBJ1-3; D call uncertain. Germline V CDR1 and CDR2: MNHEY, SVGAGI. The CDR3 covers 14 residues. Trimming pared 6 bases from V and 0 bases from J, leaving 9 bases between.

The chain has TRBV27 and TRBJ1-5, with a tentative D call TRBD1 (5 bases). Germline lookup yields CDR1 MNHEY and CDR2 SMNVEV (reference sequence). The V gene lost 3 bases and the J gene lost 7 bases, with 10 bases spanning the gap. The CDR3 is made up of 13 amino acids. As DNA, the CDR3 is TGTGCCAGCAGTTTGGGGGGGAGACAGCCCCAGCATTTT. It codes for CASSLGGRQPQHF.

The V call is TRBV2, the J call TRBJ2-3; possible D gene TRBD1, 5 bases. This CDR3 has 12 residues. Between the trimmed V and J ends, which lost 4 bases and 5 bases, there was a span of 7 bases. Germline lookup yields CDR1 SNHLY and CDR2 FYNNEI. DNA for the CDR3: TGTGCCAGCAGTGGGCAGGGAGATACGCAGTATTTT. Encoded protein: CASSGQGDTQYF.

This rearrangement joins TRBV30 to TRBJ1-2; TRBD1 matches at 7 bases. The CDR3 has 11 amino acids. V shed 6 bases, J shed 4 bases, and the junction held 2 bases outside the gene matches. Germline values: CDR1 GTSNPN, CDR2 SVGIG (reference sequence). CDR3 DNA sequence: TGTGCCTGCCGACAGGGCTATGGCTACACCTTC. Its translation: CACRQGYGYTF.

The table lists this clone with a few counts. The chain employs TRBV18 and TRBJ2-3, with D perhaps TRBD2 (5 bases). Trimming stripped 2 bases from V and 5 bases from J, with 8 bases between. The CDR3 sequence is 13 residues long. CDR1 is KGHSH, CDR2 LQKENI, per germline. The CDR3 spells CASSPGRGDTQYF. The DNA of the CDR3 is TGTGCCAGCTCACCAGGGAGAGGAGATACGCAGTATTTT.

The chain is built from TRBV19 and TRBJ1-2; TRBD1 might be the D (5 bases). The CDR3 loop spans 14 amino acids. V lost 4 bases, J lost 8 bases, and 17 bases lay in between. Per the germline V gene, CDR1 is LNHDA and CDR2 is SQIVND (reference sequence). CDR3 nucleotides: TGTGCCAGTAGTACGCGTTGGGGGGATGGCGGCTACACCTTC. Its protein product is CASSTRWGDGGYTF.

V gene TRBV5-4 combines with J gene TRBJ1-6, with no clear D. Per the germline V gene, CDR1 is SGHNT and CDR2 is YYREEE (reference sequence). Between the trimmed V and J ends, which lost 0 bases and 0 bases, there was a span of 13 bases. The CDR3 runs to 18 residues. The CDR3 DNA reads TGTGCCAGCAGCTTGGCCGGGGATACCAGCTCCTATAATTCACCCCTCCACTTT. Its protein product is CASSLAGDTSSYNSPLHF.

Only a few counts were recorded for this clone. This chain joins TRBV5-1 and TRBJ2-6, with a tentative D call TRBD2 (5 bases). From germline, CDR1 is SGHRS and CDR2 YFSETQ. The CDR3 totals 16 residues. V dropped 3 bases and J dropped 2 bases, with 12 bases sitting between them. The CDR3 DNA is TGCGCCAGCAGCTCCCGCGGGTTTACTGGGGCCAACGTCCTGACTTTC. This translates into CASSSRGFTGANVLTF.